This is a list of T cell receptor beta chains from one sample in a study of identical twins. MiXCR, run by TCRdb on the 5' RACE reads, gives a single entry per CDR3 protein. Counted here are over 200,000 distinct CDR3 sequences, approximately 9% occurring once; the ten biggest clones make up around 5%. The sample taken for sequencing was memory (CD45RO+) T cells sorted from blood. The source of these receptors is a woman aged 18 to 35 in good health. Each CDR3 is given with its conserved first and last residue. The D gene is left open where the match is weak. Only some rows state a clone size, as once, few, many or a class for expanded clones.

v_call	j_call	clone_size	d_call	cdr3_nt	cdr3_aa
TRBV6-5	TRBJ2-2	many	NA	TGTGCCAGCACCAAGGCCCACGGGGAGCTGTTTTTT	CASTKAHGELFF
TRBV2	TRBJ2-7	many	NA	TGTGCCAGCAGGGAGGGGACCGCGGGAGAGCAGTACTTC	CASREGTAGEQYF
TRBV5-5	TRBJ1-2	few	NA	TGTGCCAGCAGCTTACCCGGGGGCGGCTATGGCTACACCTTC	CASSLPGGGYGYTF
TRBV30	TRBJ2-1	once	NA	TGTGCCTGGACCCTGACTAGTGGTTCCTACAATGAGCAGTTCTTC	CAWTLTSGSYNEQFF
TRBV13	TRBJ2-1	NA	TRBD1	TGTGCCAGCAGCCCCCGGACAGGGCGTGGTGAGCAGTTCTTC	CASSPRTGRGEQFF
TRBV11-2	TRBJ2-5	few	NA	TGTGCCAGCAGTCTGGGGGCGGTCCAAGAGACCCAGTACTTC	CASSLGAVQETQYF
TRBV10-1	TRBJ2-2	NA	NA	TGCGCCAACAAGACAACAGTTAAGAACACCGGGGAGCTGTTTTTT	CANKTTVKNTGELFF
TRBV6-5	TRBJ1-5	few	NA	TGTGCCAGCAGTTACTCGATCGGAGCGAATCAGCCCCAGCATTTT	CASSYSIGANQPQHF
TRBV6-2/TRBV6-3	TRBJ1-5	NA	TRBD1	TGTGCCAGCACAAACAGGGGAGATCAGCCCCAGCATTTT	CASTNRGDQPQHF
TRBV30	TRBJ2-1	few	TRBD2	TGTGCCCTTGGGGCTGCAAGCGGGAGGGACAATGAGCAGTTCTTC	CALGAASGRDNEQFF
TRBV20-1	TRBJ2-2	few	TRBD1	TGCAGTGCTAGAGCCTACAGGGGTAGCCAGCTGTTTTTT	CSARAYRGSQLFF
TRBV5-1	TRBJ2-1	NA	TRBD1	TGCGCCAGCACCCGAGGGACAGACAATGAGCAGTTCTTC	CASTRGTDNEQFF
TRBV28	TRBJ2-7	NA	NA	TGTGCCAGCAGGGGGACCGACTACGAGCAGTACTTC	CASRGTDYEQYF
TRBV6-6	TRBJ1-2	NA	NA	TGTGCCAGCAGGTACTTCTATGGCTACACCTTC	CASRYFYGYTF
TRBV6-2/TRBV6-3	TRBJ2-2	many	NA	TGTGCCAGCAGTTTAGCCGGGACCCCAGCCGGGGAGCTGTTTTTT	CASSLAGTPAGELFF
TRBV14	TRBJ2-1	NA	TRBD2	TGTGCCAGCAGTCGAGGGGCCGAGCGGGAGTCGGGGTTTTACAATGAGCAGTTCTTC	CASSRGAERESGFYNEQFF
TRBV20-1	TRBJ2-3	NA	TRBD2	TGCAGTGCTAGAGACGTTCGGACTAGCGGGGATACGCAGTATTTT	CSARDVRTSGDTQYF
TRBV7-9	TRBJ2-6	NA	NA	TGTGCCAGCAGCTTAGGAATCTCTGGGGCCAACGTCCTGACTTTC	CASSLGISGANVLTF
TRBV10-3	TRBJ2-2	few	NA	TGTGCCATCAGTGACGGAGCGCTGACTTACACCGGGGAGCTGTTTTTT	CAISDGALTYTGELFF
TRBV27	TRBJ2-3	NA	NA	TGTGCCAGCCAGGGTTTTGGCACAGATACGCAGTATTTT	CASQGFGTDTQYF
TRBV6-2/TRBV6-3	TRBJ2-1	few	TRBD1	TGTGCCAGCAAGAGGGGACAGTACAATGAGCAGTTCTTC	CASKRGQYNEQFF
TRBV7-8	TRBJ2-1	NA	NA	TGTGCCAGCAGCTTCGACCGGAGTTACTACAATGAGCAGTTCTTC	CASSFDRSYYNEQFF
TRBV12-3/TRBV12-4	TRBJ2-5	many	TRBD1	TGTGCCAGCAGTCCCGGGACAGGGGGTAAAGAGACCCAGTACTTC	CASSPGTGGKETQYF
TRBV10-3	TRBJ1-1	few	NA	TGTGCCACCCGGCTGGGGGCTGAAGCTTTCTTT	CATRLGAEAFF
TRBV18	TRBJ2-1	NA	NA	TGTGCCAGCTCACCAAAGTCTAGCGAGTACAATGAGCAGTTCTTC	CASSPKSSEYNEQFF
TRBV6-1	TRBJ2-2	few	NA	TGTGCCAGCAGTCAGGCCACAGGGACGAACACCGGGGAGCTGTTTTTT	CASSQATGTNTGELFF
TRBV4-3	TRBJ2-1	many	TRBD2	TGCGCCAGCAGCCAAGGTGGAGCGGGAGTCGGTGAGCAGTTCTTC	CASSQGGAGVGEQFF
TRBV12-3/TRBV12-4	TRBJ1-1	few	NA	TGTGCCAGCAGTTTCGCCAGCGGGTACACTGAAGCTTTCTTT	CASSFASGYTEAFF
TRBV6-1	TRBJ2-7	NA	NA	TGTGCCACCGAACCTTCGTTCTACGAGCAGTACTTC	CATEPSFYEQYF
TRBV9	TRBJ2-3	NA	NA	TGTGCCAGCAGCGTAGTACCTAGCTCAGATACGCAGTATTTT	CASSVVPSSDTQYF